The next 25 T cell receptor beta chains were all read from a single sample in a study of molecular identifiers for immune sequencing clone quantification. TCRdb recomputed calls from the PCR reads with MiXCR, one row per CDR3 protein. The top ten clones hold approximately 0.85% of a sample with fewer than 350,000 distinct CDR3 sequences, about a fifth of them seen once. Sequencing input: naive CD8+ T cells from blood, with Jurkat cell RNA spiked in. Subset noted: FACS-sorted CD8+CD4-CCR7+CD45RA+ naive T cells. The receptor source for this set is a human donor in good health. Some libraries in this study had Jurkat cell RNA spiked in.

This clonotype showed up many times. This rearrangement joins TRBV5-4 to TRBJ2-7; D is undetermined. The CDR3 is 14 amino acids. Germline V gives CDR1 SGHNT, CDR2 YYREEE (reference sequence). The V end was cut by 0 bases, the J end by 5 bases, with 12 bases between. The CDR3 protein is CASSLVLDMNEQYF. The CDR3 DNA reads TGTGCCAGCAGCTTGGTACTGGATATGAACGAGCAGTACTTC.

This clonotype has a count of ten or more. The chain links TRBV24-1 to TRBJ2-1, with D perhaps given as TRBD1 or TRBD2 (5 bases each). Germline CDR1 and CDR2: KGHDR and SFDVKD. The CDR3 runs to 14 residues. V lost 0 bases and J lost 6, with 8 bases in between. The CDR3, as DNA: TGTGCCACCAGTGATTTGCCCGGGGCCAATGAGCAGTTCTTC. Its translation: CATSDLPGANEQFF.

This clonotype has a count of ten or more. The gene calls are TRBV7-9 and TRBJ2-7, with TRBD2 identical over 12 bases. J was trimmed by 2 bases and V by 5 bases; bases with no gene match: 4. The germline V gene has CDR1 SEHNR and CDR2 FQNEAQ (reference sequence). This CDR3 contains 15 residues. This CDR3 reads CASSLTSGGTYEQYF. CDR3 sequence (DNA): TGTGCCAGCAGCCTAACTAGCGGGGGGACCTACGAGCAGTACTTC.

This clonotype was detected many times. The chain carries TRBV7-6 and TRBJ2-2; D call uncertain. Germline lookup yields CDR1 SGHVS and CDR2 FNYEAQ. The germline V and J ends were trimmed by 5 bases and 5 bases, with 6 bases remaining between them. This CDR3 spans 12 amino acids. In DNA form, the CDR3 reads TGTGCCAGCAGCCACACGACCGGGGAGCTGTTTTTT. Translation: CASSHTTGELFF.

As for this clonotype: Since a much larger clone is just one base distant, this may be a read error. CDR3: CSARGQGGSPLDTQYF. In nucleotides, the CDR3 is TGCAGTGCTAGAGGGCAGGGGGGCTCTCCCCTGGATACGCAGTATTTT. The chain uses TRBV20-1 and TRBJ2-3; possible D gene TRBD1, 7 bases. The V gene lost 1 base and the J gene lost 6 bases, with 20 bases spanning the gap. Germline V lookup: CDR1 DFQATT, CDR2 SNEGSKA (reference sequence). The CDR3 has 16 amino acids.

Concerning this clonotype: A much more abundant neighbour one base away suggests this may be a read error. The genes are TRBV28 and TRBJ2-3; tentatively, D is TRBD1 or TRBD2 (5 bases each). CDR3 length equals 19 residues. CDR1 is MDHEN, CDR2 SYDVKM, per germline. Written as DNA, the CDR3 is TGTGCCAGCAGTTTACCCGAGAGGGGCCCGAGGCCCTCGGAAGATACGCGGTATTTT. Translated, it gives CASSLPERGPRPSEDTRYF.

This clonotype was detected only a few times. This is likely a read error, given that the CDR3 carries no conserved phenylalanine or tryptophan at its end. This rearrangement joins TRBV6-6 to TRBJ2-1; TRBD2 agrees at 9 bases. CDR3 size: 16 residues. Germline assignment: CDR1 MNHNY and CDR2 SVGAGI (reference sequence). After removal of 4 bases from V and 3 bases from J, the junction contained 7 bases not matched to a gene. The CDR3 coding sequence is TGTGCCAGCAGTTCCCCGGGACTAGCTGTCTACAATGAGCAGTTCCTC. Amino acids: CASSSPGLAVYNEQFL.

The V call is TRBV6-2 or TRBV6-3, the J call TRBJ2-5; 8 nucleotides match TRBD2. V lost 0 bases and J lost 1; bases outside the gene matches: 4. CDR1 is MNHEY, CDR2 SVGEGT, per germline. This CDR3 spans 16 amino acids. The CDR3 DNA is TGTGCCAGCAGTTACTCGATAGCGGGGTTCCAAGAGACCCAGTACTTC. It codes for CASSYSIAGFQETQYF.

This clonotype was seen a handful of times. For the CDR3, the DNA is TGCGCCAGCAGCCAAGAGCTAGCCGAAGAGACCCAGTACTTC. It translates to CASSQELAEETQYF. This chain joins TRBV4-3 and TRBJ2-5, with D maybe TRBD2 (5 bases). Trimming took off 0 bases at V and 3 bases at J, with 8 bases between the two ends. This CDR3 contains 14 residues. Germline CDR1 reads LGHNA; CDR2 reads YSLEER.

This clonotype was detected a few times. The genes are TRBV7-9 and TRBJ2-3; 11 nucleotides line up with TRBD2. Unmatched junction bases numbered 5, after V lost 1 base and J lost 2 bases. The CDR3 is 17 amino acids. Germline values: CDR1 SEHNR, CDR2 FQNEAQ (reference sequence). The CDR3, as DNA: TGTGCCAGCAGCTTAGACGGACTAGCGGGCTCCACAGATACGCAGTATTTT. Its protein is CASSLDGLAGSTDTQYF.

In its sample, this clonotype was seen many times. This chain connects TRBV19 to TRBJ1-2; 8 positions agree with TRBD1. Unmatched junction bases numbered 6, after V lost 5 bases and J lost 4 bases. The CDR3 length is 14 residues. Germline lookup yields CDR1 LNHDA and CDR2 SQIVND (reference sequence). CDR3 region: CASSFQGAGYGYTF. The CDR3 DNA reads as TGTGCCAGTAGTTTTCAGGGGGCTGGCTATGGCTACACCTTC.

The CDR3 DNA reads TGCGCCAGCAGCCCAGGGATGGACTATGGCTACACCTTC. Translating it yields CASSPGMDYGYTF. This sequence joins TRBV4-1 and TRBJ1-2, with D maybe TRBD1 (5 bases). The CDR3 is made up of 13 amino acids. Germline CDR1 is MGHRA and CDR2 is YSYEKL. Trimming stripped 4 bases from V and 3 bases from J, with 9 bases between.

This clonotype was counted at least ten times. The V call is TRBV7-9, the J call TRBJ2-3; D is ambiguous. The CDR3 has 12 amino acids. V was pared by 5 bases and J by 3 bases, with 6 bases between. Germline CDR1 SEHNR, CDR2 FQNEAQ (reference sequence). The CDR3 bases are TGTGCCAGCAGCCCCAGGACAGATACGCAGTATTTT. It is translated as CASSPRTDTQYF.

As for this clonotype: Its ends do not fully match the called genes, so a read error is possible. This chain uses TRBV30 with TRBJ1-1; TRBD1 is a possible D gene (5 bases). This CDR3 has 10 amino acids. From germline, CDR1 is GTSNPN and CDR2 SVGIG (reference sequence). CDR3 DNA sequence: TGTACCTGGGGGGGACCTGAAGCTTTCTTT. Translating gives CTWGGPEAFF.

In this sample, this clonotype turned up many times. The J gene is TRBJ1-2, the V gene TRBV30, with D tentatively TRBD1 (5 bases). The V and J ends lost 0 bases and 4 bases respectively, with 15 bases between them. The germline gives CDR1 GTSNPN, CDR2 SVGIG (reference sequence). The length of the CDR3 is 15 residues. DNA for the CDR3: TGTGCCTGGAGTGTACACCCAGGGCATCCCTATGGCTACACCTTC. Encoded protein: CAWSVHPGHPYGYTF.

Remarks on this clonotype: A much bigger clone sits one base away, suggesting this may be a read error. V usage is TRBV19 and J usage is TRBJ1-4, with a weak D call TRBD1 (5 bases). CDR3 size: 13 residues. Germline V gene sequence: CDR1 LNHDA, CDR2 SQIVND (reference sequence). This CDR3 is CATKGRTNGKLFF. The CDR3 nucleotides read TGTGCCACAAAGGGGAGAACTAATGGAAAACTGTTTTTT.

The rearrangement links TRBV6-2 or TRBV6-3 to TRBJ1-1; D possibly corresponds to TRBD1 (6 bases). Germline assignment: CDR1 MNHEY and CDR2 SVGEGT. The CDR3 consists of 15 residues. V lost 5 bases to trimming and J lost 8 bases, with 21 bases between them. CDR3 sequence: CASSPERGAPPEAFF. In nucleotides, the CDR3 is TGTGCCAGCAGTCCCGAAAGGGGGGCACCGCCCGAAGCTTTCTTT.

This clonotype has just a few counts. The chain combines TRBV3-1 with TRBJ2-7, with unresolved D. CDR3 size: 14 residues. Trimming left V 0 bases short and J 1 base short, with 7 bases between. From germline, CDR1 is LGHDT and CDR2 YNNKEL (reference sequence). The chain's CDR3 is CASSQESRSYEQYF. The CDR3 bases are TGTGCCAGCAGCCAAGAAAGCCGGTCCTACGAGCAGTACTTC.

The rearrangement links TRBV13 to TRBJ1-1; D unclear. Trimming left V 5 bases short and J 3 bases short, with 22 bases between. Germline CDR1 is PRHDT and CDR2 is FYEKMQ (reference sequence). The CDR3 sequence is 17 residues long. CDR3 protein: CASSPIGMMSGDTEAFF. CDR3 sequence (DNA): TGTGCCAGCAGCCCCATCGGGATGATGAGCGGGGACACTGAAGCTTTCTTT.

This clonotype showed up many times. The CDR3 DNA is TGTGCCAGCAGCTTACTGGAGTACAATCAGCCCCAGCATTTT. It yields the protein CASSLLEYNQPQHF. The chain couples TRBV7-2 to TRBJ1-5; D uncertain. Germline V CDR1 and CDR2: SGHTA, FQGNSA. V lost 2 bases and J lost 3, with 8 bases in between. This CDR3 has 14 residues.

This clonotype was seen many times. The CDR3 region has the DNA TGTGCCAGCGTCGGTGGTACGGGTCCCACAGATACGCAGTATTTT. Its translation: CASVGGTGPTDTQYF. The chain employs TRBV12-3 or TRBV12-4 and TRBJ2-3; D is uncertain. CDR3 length equals 15 residues. V shed 8 bases and J shed 2 bases, with 17 bases lying between them.

This clonotype was recorded many times. The V and J genes are TRBV12-3 or TRBV12-4 and TRBJ2-3, with 8 bases that match TRBD2. J was trimmed by 5 bases and V by 6 bases; bases with no gene match: 19. CDR3 size: 18 residues. The CDR3 DNA follows: TGTGCCAGCAGGGGGATAGAGGGACTAGTGGTTGATGGAGATACGCAGTATTTT. Its protein is CASRGIEGLVVDGDTQYF.

V is TRBV6-2 or TRBV6-3 and J is TRBJ2-4; D is possibly TRBD1 (5 bases). The CDR3 consists of 17 residues. Germline assignment: CDR1 MNHEY and CDR2 SVGEGT. V lost 4 bases and J 1 base, leaving 17 bases between the germline ends. Here the CDR3 reads CASSSREVLWAKNIQYF. CDR3 nucleotide sequence: TGTGCCAGCAGTTCCAGGGAAGTCCTATGGGCCAAAAACATTCAGTACTTC.

The genes are TRBV27 and TRBJ2-2; possible D gene TRBD1, 5 bases. The V gene's germline CDR1 is MNHEY and CDR2 SMNVEV (reference sequence). There are 12 residues in the CDR3. V dropped 5 bases and J dropped 7 bases, with 8 bases sitting between them. CDR3 in amino acids: CASSPTVGELFF. Here the CDR3 DNA reads TGTGCCAGCAGTCCGACAGTCGGGGAGCTGTTTTTT.

This clonotype was counted a single time. A much larger clone differs by one base, so this may be a read error. V usage is TRBV2 and J usage is TRBJ2-7, with D perhaps matching TRBD1 (5 bases). The V gene's germline CDR1 is SNHLY and CDR2 FYNNEI. V was cut by 2 bases and J by 3 bases, with 17 bases left in between. This CDR3 contains 16 residues. CDR3 in amino acids: CASSESATRAFYEQYF. The DNA for the CDR3 is TGTGCCAGCAGTGAATCAGCTACCAGGGCCTTCTACGAGCAGTACTTC.